The T cell receptor (beta chain) described here comes from a study of CXCR3-negative and CXCR3-positive naive CD8 T cells (dated by TCRdb to the late 2010s). General notes on the study: In total, about 150 million TRB reads were obtained, or roughly 1.5 +/- 0.3 million reads per library. Data from ten to twelve donors, pooled across two independent experiments, went into the diversity and physicochemical repertoire analyses. Naive subsets from 5 or 6 donors and memory cells from 3 donors were included in the TRBV-TRBJ cluster analysis. Overall results and qualifications from the work: Surface CD5, linked to self-reactivity in mice, was comparable between naive subsets; TCR interaction strength was therefore also inferred from TRB CDR3 physicochemical properties. TRB CDR3s from CXCR3-positive naive cells showed higher hydrophobicity (lower Kidera factor 4), lower energy, and higher strength and volume indices than CXCR3-negative naive cells. CXCR3 expression partially decreased after cryopreservation, so most assays used freshly isolated PBMCs. Both naive subsets had comparably high repertoire diversity, while memory CD8+ T cells had much lower repertoire diversity. Within the same donor, TRBV-TRBJ usage looked similar between naive CXCR3-negative and CXCR3-positive cells, but memory cells had distinct patterns.

Data came from a NextSeq 550. The Human TCR Profiling Kit (MiLaboratory) was used to prepare UMI-labeled 5' RACE TRB cDNA libraries. The full amount of extracted RNA was used for cDNA synthesis, and the full amount of resulting cDNA was used for PCR amplification. The libraries were made side by side, with each library going through the same number of PCR cycles. Turning to the authors' computational methods: MIGEC and MiXCR extracted about 50,000 +/- 10,000 unique UMI-labeled TRB cDNA molecules per library, requiring at least two reads per UMI. On average, roughly 40,000 +/- 10,000 functional in-frame TRB CDR3 nucleotide clonotypes lacking stop codons were found per library. After downsampling to 5000 UMI-labeled TRB molecules per sample, diversity metrics, including normalized Shannon-Wiener and Chao1, were computed in VDJtools. Clonotype-size-weighted physicochemical properties of the central five CDR3 residues (interaction energy, strength, volume and Kidera factor 4) were computed in VDJtools. TCRdb reprocessed the reads, so every CDR3 protein sequence counts as one entry and DNA is not shown. What appears here as the V and J calls and clone size reflects TCRdb's work, not the paper's. In this sample's table one finds about 120,000 distinct CDR3 sequences. Around 0.62% of the sample goes to the ten largest clones.

For every CD8+ T cell subset, 300,000 cells were flow-sorted straight into RLT lysis buffer, and each subset was sorted in triplicate. To keep memory contaminants out, a stringent definition of naive CD8+ T cells was applied: CD45RO-CCR7+CD27+CD95-. Peripheral blood mononuclear cells were isolated from buffy coats by standard density gradient centrifugation. Naive CXCR3-negative and CXCR3-positive CD8+ T cells were flow-sorted on a FACSAria III. Total RNA was extracted from sorted cells using an RNeasy Mini Kit. A word on this clonotype: The target of this receptor is not known.

The CDR3 contains 15 residues, cysteine and phenylalanine counted. No DNA is recorded. The germline V gene specifies SGHDT as CDR1 and YYEEEE as CDR2. The sequence was obtained from a human donor in good health. Some clones in this sample may be carry-over from other donors' samples. The chain links TRBV5-6 with TRBJ2-7. Sequencing was carried out using naive CXCR3+ CD8+ T cells from blood. The cell subset or site label here, explained by the study, means: CD45RO-CCR7+CD27+CD95- naive CD8+ T cells expressing CXCR3 (TNR3+). The CDR3 has the sequence CASSLDGRKAYEQYF.